Below, 26 T cell receptor beta chains from the same sample are listed, as sequenced in a study of cytomegalovirus exposure and HLA in healthy donors. 13 Jbeta primers and 60 Vbeta primers were used for the PCR. This table comes from immunoSEQ multiplex PCR, and its TCRdb copy is limited to in-frame clones, with some not included. This sample has 130,000 to 150,000 clones, with about 70% found just once. Sequenced input: PBMCs. The source of these receptors is a woman aged 40 to 49 in good health and CMV-seronegative.

The rearrangement links TRBV5-1 to TRBJ1-2; 7 nucleotides agree with TRBD1. Germline CDR1 and CDR2: SGHRS and YFSETQ. The V and J ends lost 0 bases and 4 bases, in that order; junction bases with no gene match: 3. The CDR3 loop spans 14 amino acids. CDR3 amino acids: CASSLGDSFYGYTF. CDR3 nucleotides: TGCGCCAGCAGCTTGGGGGACAGCTTCTATGGCTACACCTTC. Together with reference TRBV5-1 and TRBJ1-2, the CDR3 gives the full variable domain: KAGVTQTPRYLIKTRGQQVTLSCSPISGHRSVSWYQQTPGQGLQFLFEYFSETQRNKGNFPGRFSGRQFSNSRSEMNVSTLELGDSALYLCASSLGDSFYGYTFGSGTRLTVV.

This rearrangement joins TRBV19 to TRBJ1-2; tentative D call: TRBD1 (6 bases). Looked up from germline, CDR1 is LNHDA and CDR2 is SQIVND (reference sequence). Trimming pared 5 bases from V and 8 bases from J, leaving 18 bases between. The CDR3 covers 14 residues. The CDR3 DNA is TGTGCCAGTAGTTACAGGGACCCAGCCGTGGGCTACACCTTC. Translating it yields CASSYRDPAVGYTF.

J is TRBJ2-3 and V is TRBV6-4; TRBD2 aligns across 11 bases. Germline V gene lookup returns CDR1 MRHNA and CDR2 SNTAGT. This CDR3 is built from 16 residues. V lost 4 bases, J lost 1 base, and 4 bases stayed unmatched. Here the CDR3 reads CASSVHSGRGTDTQYF. Here the CDR3 DNA reads TGTGCCAGCAGTGTTCATAGCGGGAGGGGCACAGATACGCAGTATTTT.

This clone was detected a few times. J is TRBJ1-5 and V is TRBV7-9; 8 nucleotides agree with TRBD1. V shed 4 bases and J 6 bases; nucleotides not matched to a gene: 5. The CDR3 has 14 amino acids. Germline CDR1 and CDR2: SEHNR and FQNEAQ (reference sequence). CDR3 residues: CASSSDREGQPQHF. CDR3 bases: TGTGCCAGCAGCTCGGACAGGGAGGGTCAGCCCCAGCATTTT.

The rearrangement uses TRBV7-9 and TRBJ1-1, with D hard to call. Germline values: CDR1 SEHNR, CDR2 FQNEAQ (reference sequence). The CDR3 sequence is 17 residues long. The V and J ends lost 4 bases and 0 bases respectively, with 18 bases between them. CDR3 sequence: CASSSTVLLSLNTEAFF. The CDR3 nucleotides read TGTGCCAGCAGCTCCACAGTTCTCCTATCCTTGAACACTGAAGCTTTCTTT.

The gene calls are TRBV15 and TRBJ2-7, with D perhaps TRBD1 (6 bases). The CDR3 is 13 amino acids. The germline CDR1 and CDR2 sequences are LNHNV and YYDKDF (reference sequence). V was clipped by 5 bases and J by 2 bases, with 10 bases between them. CDR3 DNA sequence: TGTGCCACCAGCTCATACAGGGCCTACGAGCAGTACTTC. Translation gives CATSSYRAYEQYF.

The chain uses TRBV6-1 and TRBJ2-7; 9 bases are shared with TRBD1. CDR3 length: 16 residues. V shed 4 bases, J shed 3 bases, and the junction held 10 bases outside the gene matches. CDR1 and CDR2 (germline): MNHNS, SASEGT. The CDR3 spells CASSGGPPGQGYEQYF. The CDR3 nucleotides are TGTGCCAGCAGTGGAGGGCCCCCGGGACAGGGCTACGAGCAGTACTTC.

J is TRBJ2-1 and V is TRBV7-6, with unresolved D. The CDR3 is 13 amino acids. Germline V gene data show CDR1 as SGHVS and CDR2 as FNYEAQ. V gave up 1 base and J gave up 8 bases, with 9 bases separating them. DNA of the CDR3: TGTGCCAGCAGCTTAGGTCTGAGCGATGAGCAGTTCTTC. Its translation is CASSLGLSDEQFF.

The chain recombines TRBV10-3 with TRBJ2-7, with 9 bases that match TRBD1. The CDR3 runs to 16 residues. From germline, CDR1 is ENHRY and CDR2 SYGVKD. The junction had 4 bases not matched to a gene; V was cut back by 0 bases and J by 1 base. The CDR3 reads CAISESSGTGSYEQYF. DNA for the CDR3: TGTGCCATCAGTGAGTCGAGTGGGACAGGGTCCTACGAGCAGTACTTC.

This clone was observed once. J is TRBJ2-3 and V is TRBV30, with TRBD1 identical over 9 bases. CDR3 length: 15 residues. Germline V gene data show CDR1 as GTSNPN and CDR2 as SVGIG (reference sequence). V lost 1 base and J lost 1; bases outside the gene matches: 3. CDR3 residues: CAWSGRDRGTDTQYF. CDR3 coding DNA: TGTGCCTGGAGTGGCCGGGACAGGGGCACAGATACGCAGTATTTT.

The V call is TRBV19, the J call TRBJ1-2; TRBD1 aligns across 9 bases. The junction had 7 bases not matched to a gene; V was cut back by 5 bases and J by 0 bases. There are 16 residues in the CDR3. Germline loops: CDR1 LNHDA, CDR2 SQIVND (reference sequence). The chain's CDR3 is CASSPPTGGSNYGYTF. In DNA, the CDR3 is TGTGCCAGTAGTCCACCGACAGGGGGATCTAACTATGGCTACACCTTC.

The chain has TRBV19 and TRBJ1-1; D not resolved. The ends were cut back, 5 bases at V and 0 bases at J, with 13 bases in the middle. The CDR3 consists of 15 residues. CDR1 LNHDA and CDR2 SQIVND come from the germline V gene (reference sequence). The CDR3 nucleotides read TGTGCCAGTAGTCCCCGGGTAGCGATGAACACTGAAGCTTTCTTT. This sequence encodes CASSPRVAMNTEAFF.

This sequence joins TRBV10-3 and TRBJ1-2; D perhaps matches TRBD1 (5 bases). Looked up from germline, CDR1 is ENHRY and CDR2 is SYGVKD. The CDR3 has 12 residues. V lost 3 bases and J 7 bases, leaving 9 bases between the germline ends. The CDR3 DNA follows: TGTGCCATCAGTGACCAGGGCGGTGGCTACACCTTC. The encoded protein is CAISDQGGGYTF.

V gene TRBV2 combines with J gene TRBJ2-3, with 9 bases fitting TRBD2. Germline V gene lookup returns CDR1 SNHLY and CDR2 FYNNEI. Trimming cost V 0 bases and J 2 bases; bases outside gene matches: 12. The CDR3 consists of 19 residues. This CDR3 is CASSEALTVAGAYTDTQYF. For the CDR3, the DNA is TGTGCCAGCAGTGAAGCGCTTACGGTAGCGGGGGCATACACAGATACGCAGTATTTT.

In DNA, the CDR3 is TGCGCCAGCAGCTTGGGTGACGGGACAGTTAATGAAAAACTGTTTTTT. Its protein product is CASSLGDGTVNEKLFF. The chain is built from TRBV5-1 and TRBJ1-4; TRBD1 matches 7 bases. The CDR3 extends over 16 amino acids. Unmatched junction bases numbered 6, after V lost 0 bases and J lost 4 bases. The germline CDR1 and CDR2 sequences are SGHRS and YFSETQ.

The chain links TRBV29-1 to TRBJ2-1; D is uncertain. V dropped 3 bases and J dropped 4 bases, with 10 bases sitting between them. Germline V lookup: CDR1 SQVTM, CDR2 ANQGSEA. The CDR3 has 13 amino acids. This chain's CDR3 is CSVDIGGYNEQFF. The CDR3 nucleotides read TGCAGCGTTGATATTGGCGGTTACAATGAGCAGTTCTTC.

V is TRBV5-4 and J is TRBJ2-3, with 7 bases aligning to TRBD1. Germline CDR1 is SGHNT and CDR2 is YYREEE (reference sequence). The length of the CDR3 is 15 residues. V lost 2 bases and J lost 4; bases outside the gene matches: 7. CDR3 DNA sequence: TGTGCCAGCAGCTTAACAGGGGAATGGGCAGATACGCAGTATTTT. It encodes CASSLTGEWADTQYF.

The chain recombines TRBV7-9 with TRBJ2-6; perhaps TRBD1 as D (5 bases). CDR1 and CDR2 from the germline V gene are SEHNR and FQNEAQ (reference sequence). This CDR3 has 15 amino acids. V lost 5 bases, J lost 2 bases, and 10 bases lay in between. CDR3: CASSADRAGANVLTF. The CDR3 DNA sequence: TGTGCCAGCAGCGCCGACAGAGCTGGGGCCAACGTCCTGACTTTC.

The chain carries TRBV5-1 and TRBJ1-5; perhaps TRBD1 as D (6 bases). The CDR3 is made up of 14 amino acids. V dropped 1 base and J dropped 6 bases, with 11 bases sitting between them. Germline V lookup: CDR1 SGHRS, CDR2 YFSETQ. CDR3 sequence (DNA): TGCGCCAGCAGCTTGCAGGGGTTTGGTCAGCCCCAGCATTTT. It is translated as CASSLQGFGQPQHF. Together with reference TRBV5-1 and TRBJ1-5, the CDR3 gives the full variable domain: KAGVTQTPRYLIKTRGQQVTLSCSPISGHRSVSWYQQTPGQGLQFLFEYFSETQRNKGNFPGRFSGRQFSNSRSEMNVSTLELGDSALYLCASSLQGFGQPQHFGDGTRLSIL.

Comment on this clone: Germline is not matched at one junction end, which may reflect a read error. Other DNA sequences in the sample encode the same CDR3. The rearrangement links TRBV2 to TRBJ2-3; TRBD2 matches 7 bases. The CDR3 is made up of 14 amino acids. CDR1 is SNHLY, CDR2 FYNNEI, per germline. The CDR3 nucleotides are TGTGCCAGCACTGGGACTACCTACACAGATACGCAATATTTT. Translated, it gives CASTGTTYTDTQYF.

DNA of the CDR3: TGTGCCAGCAGTTACACGACAGTTTCCCCCTACTACACCTTC. Protein: CASSYTTVSPYYTF. This chain connects TRBV28 to TRBJ1-2, with D perhaps matching TRBD1 (5 bases). Trimming left V 4 bases short and J 10 bases short, with 19 bases between. There are 14 residues in the CDR3. Germline lookup yields CDR1 MDHEN and CDR2 SYDVKM.

This rearrangement joins TRBV12-5 to TRBJ1-3, with 9 bases matching TRBD1. The J segment lost 0 bases and the V segment lost 1 base, leaving 13 bases of the junction unmatched. This CDR3 has 20 amino acids. The V gene's germline CDR1 is LGHNT and CDR2 FRNRAP. The chain's CDR3 is CASGLGDLGQGTSSGNTIYF. The DNA of the CDR3 is TGTGCTAGTGGTTTGGGGGACTTAGGACAGGGGACCTCCTCTGGAAACACCATATATTTT.

CDR3 loop: CASSRRRNYEQYF. CDR3 DNA sequence: TGTGCCAGCAGTAGGAGACGGAACTACGAGCAGTACTTC. This chain connects TRBV25-1 to TRBJ2-7; D is undetermined. This CDR3 has 13 amino acids. The germline gives CDR1 MGHDK, CDR2 SYGVNS. V gave up 5 bases and J gave up 3 bases, with 11 bases separating them.

The CDR3 DNA is TGTGCCAGCAGTGAGTTGGGTCAGGTGGTCTATGGCTACACCTTC. Translation gives CASSELGQVVYGYTF. The rearrangement joins TRBV2 to TRBJ1-2; D is undetermined. The V end was cut by 3 bases, the J end by 4 bases, with 15 bases between. This CDR3 has 15 residues. The V gene's germline CDR1 is SNHLY and CDR2 FYNNEI.

This clone has just a few counts. V is TRBV6-4 and J is TRBJ1-2; the match to TRBD1 covers 7 bases. After removal of 6 bases from V and 3 bases from J, the junction contained 7 bases not matched to a gene. Germline V lookup: CDR1 MRHNA, CDR2 SNTAGT. The CDR3 runs 14 residues. The CDR3, as DNA: TGTGCCAGCAGCGAGGAGGGACAGCACTATGGCTACACCTTC. Translating gives CASSEEGQHYGYTF.

This clone was detected once. This chain connects TRBV10-3 to TRBJ2-5; the match to TRBD1 covers 10 bases. CDR1 and CDR2 (germline): ENHRY, SYGVKD. J lost 5 bases, V lost 5 bases, and 2 bases had no gene match. This CDR3 is built from 13 residues. The CDR3: CAISWDRGETQYF. Here the CDR3 DNA reads TGTGCCATCAGTTGGGACAGGGGCGAGACCCAGTACTTC.